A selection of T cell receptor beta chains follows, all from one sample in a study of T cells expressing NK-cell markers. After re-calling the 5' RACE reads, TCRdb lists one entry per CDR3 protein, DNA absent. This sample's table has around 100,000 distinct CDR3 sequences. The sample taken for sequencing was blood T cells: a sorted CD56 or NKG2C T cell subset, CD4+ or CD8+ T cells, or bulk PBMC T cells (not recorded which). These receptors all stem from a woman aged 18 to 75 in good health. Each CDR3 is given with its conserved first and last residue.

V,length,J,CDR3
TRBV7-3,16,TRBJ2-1,CASSLPPLSSYNEQFF
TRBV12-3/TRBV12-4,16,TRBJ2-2,CASSLKGTEVTGELFF
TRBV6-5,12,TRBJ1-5,CASSYSGWPQHF
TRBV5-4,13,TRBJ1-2,CASSSPGGYGYTF
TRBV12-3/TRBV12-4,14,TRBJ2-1,CASSLALRNNEQFF
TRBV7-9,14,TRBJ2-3,CASSLAYVGDTQYF
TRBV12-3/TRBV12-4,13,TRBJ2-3,CASSLVSGSTQYF
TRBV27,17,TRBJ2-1,CASSLITGASSYNEQFF
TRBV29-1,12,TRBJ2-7,CSVEDSPYEQYF
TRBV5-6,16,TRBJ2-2,CASSPGALTPTGELFF
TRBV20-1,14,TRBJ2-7,CSAGDWNQTYEQYF
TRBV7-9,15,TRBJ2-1,CASSPVSRPYNEQFF
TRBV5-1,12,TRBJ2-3,CASREITDTQYF
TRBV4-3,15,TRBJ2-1,CASSQDPSAYNEQFF
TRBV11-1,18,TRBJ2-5,CASSLLASGRALQETQYF
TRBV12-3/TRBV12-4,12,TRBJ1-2,CASCDRAGGYTF
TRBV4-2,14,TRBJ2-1,CASSQEEGYNEQFF
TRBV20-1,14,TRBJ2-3,CSARDTLDRATQYF
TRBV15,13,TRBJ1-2,CATSREPRAPVAF
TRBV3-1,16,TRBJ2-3,CASSQGELSSTDTQYF
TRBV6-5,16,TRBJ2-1,CASSYSPGPPINEQFF
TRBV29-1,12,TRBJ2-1,CSVERSANEQFF
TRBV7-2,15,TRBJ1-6,CASSLGWGPNSPLHF
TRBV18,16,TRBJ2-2,CASSPRTGKNTGELFF
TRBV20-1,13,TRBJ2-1,CLIAGTSYNEQFF
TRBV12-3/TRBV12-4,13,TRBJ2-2,CASSPGTAGELFF
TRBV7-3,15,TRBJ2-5,CASSNTGGWQETQYF
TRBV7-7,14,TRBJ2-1,CASSFQGSYNEQFF
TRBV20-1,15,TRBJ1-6,CSAPDGSSYNSPLHF
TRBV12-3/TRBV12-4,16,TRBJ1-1,CASSVTPPLRDTEAFF
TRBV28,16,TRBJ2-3,CASSFLSGGGTDTQYF
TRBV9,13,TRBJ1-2,CASSVGQHYGYTF
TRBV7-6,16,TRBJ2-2,CASSSRTGEDTGELFF
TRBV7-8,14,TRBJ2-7,CASSLASYGGQQYF
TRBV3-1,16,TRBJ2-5,CASSPRGGAKQETQYF
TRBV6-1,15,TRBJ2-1,CASSSRDRGYNEQFF
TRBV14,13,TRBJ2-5,CASSLGTPLTQYF
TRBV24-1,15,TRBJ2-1,CATSETGTGVNEQFF
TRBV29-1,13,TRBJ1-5,CSAAGGRELPQHF
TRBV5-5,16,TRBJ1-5,CASSLNPGQKNQPQHF
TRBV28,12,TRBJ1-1,CASRPLGTEAFF
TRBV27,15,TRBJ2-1,CASSLSSAGGNEQFF
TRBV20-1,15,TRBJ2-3,CSAHDGRTSTDTQYF
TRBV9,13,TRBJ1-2,CASSTGTGDGYTF
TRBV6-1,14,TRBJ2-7,CASSPIPPIAEQYF
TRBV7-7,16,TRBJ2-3,CASSRDSGRGTDTQYF
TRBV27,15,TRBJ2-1,CASSLAVSSYNEQFF
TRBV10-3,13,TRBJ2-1,CAISDDPAGEQFF
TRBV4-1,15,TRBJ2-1,CASSQSTSGVNEQFF
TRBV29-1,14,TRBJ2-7,CSVSGLVAGYEQYF
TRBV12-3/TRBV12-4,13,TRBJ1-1,CASSLEWGPEAFF
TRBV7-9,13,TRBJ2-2,CASSPLYPGELFF
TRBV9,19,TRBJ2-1,CASSVAGLWTSGGHNEQFF
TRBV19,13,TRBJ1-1,CATRQGVNTEAFF
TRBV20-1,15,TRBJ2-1,CSARAPSNSYNEQFF